The next 10 T cell receptor beta chains were all read from a single sample in a study of T-cell reconstitution after alpha-beta-depleted transplantation in children. The authors prepared the TCRbeta library with unique molecular identifiers. One entry per CDR3 protein, called by TCRdb with MiXCR from the PCR reads. Here the sample spans more than 150,000 distinct CDR3 sequences, about 6.4% being singletons. The starting material was PBMCs from the stem cell graft donor, obtained from the stem cell graft. Receptors originate from a human donor who donated a stem cell graft to a child with Wiskott-Aldrich syndrome.

This clonotype was counted ten times or more. This chain connects TRBV5-5 to TRBJ1-2, with D unclear. V lost 2 bases and J lost 4, with 15 bases in between. CDR1 and CDR2 from the germline V gene are SGHKS and YYEKEE (reference sequence). The CDR3 runs to 15 residues. The CDR3 protein is CASSLTLRRSYGYTF. CDR3 DNA: TGTGCCAGCAGCTTAACCCTCCGCCGTAGCTATGGCTACACCTTC.

The V and J genes are TRBV11-2 and TRBJ2-5; TRBD2 aligns across 12 bases. The CDR3 is made up of 16 amino acids. CDR1 is SGHAT and CDR2 is FQNNGV in the germline V gene. The V gene end was trimmed by 5 bases and the J gene end by 7 bases; junction bases not matched to a gene: 11. The DNA of the CDR3 is TGTGCCAGCAGCCCCGTTGGGACTAGCGGGCCTTCGACCCAGTACTTC. Amino acids: CASSPVGTSGPSTQYF.

There are many counts of this clonotype. The chain links TRBV29-1 to TRBJ2-1, with 7 nucleotides matching TRBD2. With V trimmed by 7 bases and J by 12 bases, 6 bases remained unmatched. Germline V gene lookup returns CDR1 SQVTM and CDR2 ANQGSEA. This CDR3 is 10 amino acids long. CDR3 bases: TGCAGCGGGGCGGGGGAAAGGCAGTTCTTC. This codes for CSGAGERQFF.

Remarks on this clonotype: A read error may explain this, as a much larger clone is one base away. The genes are TRBV12-3 or TRBV12-4 and TRBJ1-5; D call uncertain. CDR3 length equals 15 residues. CDR3 region: CASSSDGVSNQPRHF. The CDR3 DNA follows: TGTGCCAGCAGCTCAGACGGGGTTAGCAATCAGCCCCGGCATTTT.

This clonotype appeared many times. The CDR3 DNA sequence: TGCGCCAGCAGCGTGGACAGAAGCGAGCAGTACTTC. Translating it yields CASSVDRSEQYF. The chain has TRBV5-1 and TRBJ2-7, with D maybe TRBD1 (6 bases). Germline loops: CDR1 SGHRS, CDR2 YFSETQ. This CDR3 has 12 amino acids. The germline V and J ends were trimmed by 4 bases and 6 bases, with 11 bases remaining between them. The full variable domain, in which reference TRBV5-1 and TRBJ2-7 provide the parts outside the CDR3, is KAGVTQTPRYLIKTRGQQVTLSCSPISGHRSVSWYQQTPGQGLQFLFEYFSETQRNKGNFPGRFSGRQFSNSRSEMNVSTLELGDSALYLCASSVDRSEQYFGPGTRLTVT.

The table lists this clonotype with many counts. This chain connects TRBV6-5 to TRBJ1-1; possibly TRBD1 for D (5 bases). The CDR3 loop spans 13 amino acids. Trimming shortened V by 8 bases and J by 3 bases, and 13 bases separated the two germline ends. Germline CDR1 is MNHEY and CDR2 is SVGAGI. CDR3 protein: CASLQGSDTEAFF. DNA for the CDR3: TGTGCCAGCCTCCAGGGTTCGGACACTGAAGCTTTCTTT.

This clonotype came up a few times. The chain uses TRBV12-3 or TRBV12-4 and TRBJ1-2; TRBD1 aligns across 8 bases. J gave up 8 bases and V 4 bases, and 12 bases lay outside the gene matches. CDR3 size: 15 residues. CDR3 protein: CASSSTKDRAVGYTF. In DNA, the CDR3 is TGTGCCAGCAGTTCGACCAAGGACAGGGCTGTCGGCTACACCTTC.

This clonotype has just a few counts. The chain joins TRBV18 to TRBJ1-1; 9 bases are shared with TRBD1. The CDR3 contains 17 residues. Trimming removed 0 bases from V and 3 bases from J; junction bases left unmatched: 8. Germline V gene data show CDR1 as KGHSH and CDR2 as LQKENI. CDR3 sequence: CASSPPGTGLADTEAFF. The CDR3 DNA reads as TGTGCCAGCTCACCACCCGGGACAGGGTTAGCCGACACTGAAGCTTTCTTT. The full variable domain, rest sourced from reference TRBV18 and TRBJ1-1, is NAGVMQNPRHLVRRRGQEARLRCSPMKGHSHVYWYRQLPEEGLKFMVYLQKENIIDESGMPKERFSAEFPKEGPSILRIQQVVRGDSAAYFCASSPPGTGLADTEAFFGQGTRLTVV.

The chain combines TRBV5-1 with TRBJ2-2, with D unresolved. Per the germline V gene, CDR1 is SGHRS and CDR2 is YFSETQ. Trimming stripped 0 bases from V and 6 bases from J, with 6 bases between. This CDR3 comprises 13 residues. CDR3 residues: CASSLEGPGELFF. The CDR3 DNA reads as TGCGCCAGCAGCTTGGAAGGCCCCGGGGAGCTGTTTTTT.

This clonotype was detected many times. V is TRBV5-6 and J is TRBJ1-4; no clear D. The CDR3 contains 13 residues. Per germline, CDR1 SGHDT and CDR2 YYEEEE. Trimming cost V 7 bases and J 0 bases, with 7 bases left between them. The CDR3 region has the DNA TGTGCCAGCCAGGATGCAACTAATGAAAAACTGTTTTTT. Protein: CASQDATNEKLFF.